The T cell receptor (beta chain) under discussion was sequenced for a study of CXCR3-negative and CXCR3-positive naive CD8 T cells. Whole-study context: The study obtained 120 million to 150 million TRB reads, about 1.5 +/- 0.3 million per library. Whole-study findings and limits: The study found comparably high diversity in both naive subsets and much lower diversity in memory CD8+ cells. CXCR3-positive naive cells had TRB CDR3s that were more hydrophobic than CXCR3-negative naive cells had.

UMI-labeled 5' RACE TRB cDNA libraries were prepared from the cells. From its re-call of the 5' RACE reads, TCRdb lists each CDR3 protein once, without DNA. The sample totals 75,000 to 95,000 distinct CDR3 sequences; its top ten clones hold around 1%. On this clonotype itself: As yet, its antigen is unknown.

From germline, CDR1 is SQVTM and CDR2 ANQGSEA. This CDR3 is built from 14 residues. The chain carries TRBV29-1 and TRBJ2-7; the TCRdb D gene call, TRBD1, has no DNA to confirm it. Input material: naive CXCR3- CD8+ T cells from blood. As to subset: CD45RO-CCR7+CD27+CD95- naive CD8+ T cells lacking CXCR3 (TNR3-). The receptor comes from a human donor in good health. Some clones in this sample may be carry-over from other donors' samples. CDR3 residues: CSVDSGGATYEQYF.